The clone carrying this T cell receptor beta chain is a singleton in its sample. The data were obtained in a study of cytomegalovirus exposure and HLA in healthy donors. Researchers ran the PCR with 60 Vbeta and 13 Jbeta primers. Sequencing was performed with immunoSEQ multiplex PCR; in TCRdb, only in-frame clones are kept and a portion is missing. The sample carries about 170,000 clones, around 76% recorded once. CDR3 length: 13 residues. Trimming at V came to 5 bases and at J to 8 bases, leaving 6 bases not matched to a gene. The germline gives CDR1 MNHEY, CDR2 SMNVEV (reference sequence). The chain employs TRBV27 and TRBJ2-4; TRBD1 aligns across 7 bases. Source material: PBMCs. The receptor comes from a man aged 40-49 years in good health and CMV-seropositive. This CDR3 is CASSQTGTDIQYF. In nucleotides, the CDR3 is TGTGCCAGCAGTCAGACAGGGACGGACATTCAGTACTTC.